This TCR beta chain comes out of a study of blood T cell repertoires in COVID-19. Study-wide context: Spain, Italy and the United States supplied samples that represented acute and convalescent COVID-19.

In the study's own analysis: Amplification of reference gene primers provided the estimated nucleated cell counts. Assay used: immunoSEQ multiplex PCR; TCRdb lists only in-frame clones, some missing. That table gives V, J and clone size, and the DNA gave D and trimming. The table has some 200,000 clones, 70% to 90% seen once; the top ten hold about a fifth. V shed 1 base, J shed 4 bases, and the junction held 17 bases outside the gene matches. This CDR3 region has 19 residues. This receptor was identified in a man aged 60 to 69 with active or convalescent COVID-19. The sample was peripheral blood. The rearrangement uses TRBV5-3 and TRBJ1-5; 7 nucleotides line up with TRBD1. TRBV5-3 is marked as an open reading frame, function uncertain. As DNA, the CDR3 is TGTGCCAGAAGCTTGAAGATTTTTAAGGACAGGAGCTTTAATCAGCCCCAGCATTTT. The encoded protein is CARSLKIFKDRSFNQPQHF.